This T cell receptor (beta chain) was profiled in a study of Ad26.COV2.S vaccination and SARS-CoV-2 variants. Remarks on this clone: Its matching antigen is unknown.

The data were produced by immunoSEQ multiplex PCR, yet TCRdb's version contains in-frame clones alone and is incomplete. This sample has some 480,000 clones, with approximately 88% found just once. Trimming took 10 bases from V and 4 from J, leaving 20 bases between them. CDR3 size: 14 residues. Germline CDR1 reads MNHEY; CDR2 reads SVGAGI. Whole-study results and caveats: Vaccine and placebo recipients had similar non-spike TCR breadth.

Treatment meaning: around 19 received Ad26.COV2.S at low or high dose, single or two shots; a few received placebo; per-sample allocation not given. Following the first vaccine or placebo injection, samples were taken on day 63. This TCR was sampled from a person aged 18-60 years who received the Ad26.COV2.S COVID-19 vaccine or a placebo. The chain couples TRBV6-5 to TRBJ2-7, with D perhaps TRBD1 (7 bases). Sequenced here: peripheral blood, sampled in a trial of Ad26.COV2.S vaccine versus placebo. In DNA form, the CDR3 reads TGTGCCATCGGCCTGGAGGGACAGTCATACGAGCAGTACTTC. Encoded protein: CAIGLEGQSYEQYF.